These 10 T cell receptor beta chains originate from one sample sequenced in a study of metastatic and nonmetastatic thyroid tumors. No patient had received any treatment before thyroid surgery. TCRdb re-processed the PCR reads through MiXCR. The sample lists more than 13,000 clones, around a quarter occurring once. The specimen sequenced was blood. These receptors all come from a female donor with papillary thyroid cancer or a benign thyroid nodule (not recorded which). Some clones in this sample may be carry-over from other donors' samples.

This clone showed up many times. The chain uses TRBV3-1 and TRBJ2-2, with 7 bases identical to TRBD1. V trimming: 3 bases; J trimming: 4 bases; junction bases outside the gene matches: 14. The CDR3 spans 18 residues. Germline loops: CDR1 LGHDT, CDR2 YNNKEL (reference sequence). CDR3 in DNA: TGTGCCAGCAGCCACCCGCCCTCAGGGGGATGGGGCACCGGGGAGCTGTTTTTT. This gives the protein CASSHPPSGGWGTGELFF.

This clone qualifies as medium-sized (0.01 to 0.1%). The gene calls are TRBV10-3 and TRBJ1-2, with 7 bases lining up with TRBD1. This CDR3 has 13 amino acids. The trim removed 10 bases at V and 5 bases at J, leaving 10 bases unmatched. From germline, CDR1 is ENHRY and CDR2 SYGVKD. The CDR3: CATSAGGGYGYTF. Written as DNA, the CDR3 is TGTGCCACCTCAGCAGGGGGTGGGTATGGCTACACCTTC.

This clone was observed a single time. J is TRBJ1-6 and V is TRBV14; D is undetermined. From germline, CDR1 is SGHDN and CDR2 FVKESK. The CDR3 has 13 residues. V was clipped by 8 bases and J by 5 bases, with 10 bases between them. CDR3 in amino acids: CASREVDNSPLHF. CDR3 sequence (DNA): TGTGCCAGCCGAGAAGTTGATAATTCACCCCTCCACTTT.

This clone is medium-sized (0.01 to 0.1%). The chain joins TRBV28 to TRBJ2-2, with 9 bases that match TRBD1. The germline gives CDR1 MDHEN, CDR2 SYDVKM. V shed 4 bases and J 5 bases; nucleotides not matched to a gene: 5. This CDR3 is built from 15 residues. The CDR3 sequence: CASSSGTGFTGELFF. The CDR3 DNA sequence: TGTGCCAGCAGTTCGGGGACAGGGTTTACCGGGGAGCTGTTTTTT.

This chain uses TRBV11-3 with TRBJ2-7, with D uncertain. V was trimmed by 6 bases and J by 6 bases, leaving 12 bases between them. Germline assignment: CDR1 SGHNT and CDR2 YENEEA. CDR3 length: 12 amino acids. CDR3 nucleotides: TGTGCCAGCAGTTTTAACGGCGGCGAGCAGTACTTC. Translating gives CASSFNGGEQYF.

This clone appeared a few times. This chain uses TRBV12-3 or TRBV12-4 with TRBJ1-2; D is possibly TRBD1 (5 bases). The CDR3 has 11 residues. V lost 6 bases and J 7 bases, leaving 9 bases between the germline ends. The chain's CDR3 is CASSDRFGYTF. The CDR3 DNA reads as TGTGCCAGCAGCGACAGATTTGGCTACACCTTC.

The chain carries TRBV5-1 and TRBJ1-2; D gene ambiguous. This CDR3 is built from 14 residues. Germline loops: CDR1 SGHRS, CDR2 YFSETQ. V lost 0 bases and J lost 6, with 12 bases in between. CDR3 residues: CASSLAWGTHGYTF. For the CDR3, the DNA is TGCGCCAGCAGCTTGGCCTGGGGTACCCATGGCTACACCTTC.

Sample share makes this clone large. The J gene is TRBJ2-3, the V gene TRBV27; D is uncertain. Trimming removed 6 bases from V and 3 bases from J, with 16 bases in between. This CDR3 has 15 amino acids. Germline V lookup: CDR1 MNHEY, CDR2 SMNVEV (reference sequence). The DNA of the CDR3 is TGTGCCAGCAGGGCGGACGGGTTCGAAACAGATACGCAGTATTTT. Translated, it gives CASRADGFETDTQYF.

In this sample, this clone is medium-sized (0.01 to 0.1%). The CDR3 DNA follows: TGTGCCAGCACCTTGTGGCTAGCGGGAAACACCGGGGAGCTGTTTTTT. It codes for CASTLWLAGNTGELFF. The chain recombines TRBV11-2 with TRBJ2-2; 9 bases agree with TRBD2. The trim removed 7 bases at V and 2 bases at J, leaving 8 bases unmatched. Germline loops: CDR1 SGHAT, CDR2 FQNNGV. The CDR3 is 16 amino acids. The complete variable domain, with remaining parts taken from reference TRBV11-2 and TRBJ2-2, reads EAGVAQSPRYKIIEKRQSVAFWCNPISGHATLYWYQQILGQGPKLLIQFQNNGVVDDSQLPKDRFSAERLKGVDSTLKIQPAKLEDSAVYLCASTLWLAGNTGELFFGEGSRLTVL.

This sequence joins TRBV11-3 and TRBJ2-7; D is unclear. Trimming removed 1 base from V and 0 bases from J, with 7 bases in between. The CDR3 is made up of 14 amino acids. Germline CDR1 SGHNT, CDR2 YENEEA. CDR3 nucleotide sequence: TGTGCCAGCAGCTTAGGACCCGGCTCCTACGAGCAGTACTTC. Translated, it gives CASSLGPGSYEQYF.